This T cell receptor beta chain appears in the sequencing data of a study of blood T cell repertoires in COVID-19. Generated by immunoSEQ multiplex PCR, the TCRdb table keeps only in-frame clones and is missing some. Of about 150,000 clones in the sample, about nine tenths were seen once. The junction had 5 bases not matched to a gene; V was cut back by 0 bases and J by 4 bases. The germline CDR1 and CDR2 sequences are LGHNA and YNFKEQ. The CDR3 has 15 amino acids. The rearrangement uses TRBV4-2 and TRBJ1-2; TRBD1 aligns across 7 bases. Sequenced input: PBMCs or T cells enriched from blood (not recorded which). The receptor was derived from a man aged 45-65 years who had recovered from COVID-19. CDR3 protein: CASSQDIYRGYGYTF. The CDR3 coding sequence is TGTGCCAGCAGCCAAGATATCTACAGGGGCTATGGCTACACCTTC.